This entry features one T cell receptor beta chain sequence. The RNA, about 0.45 to 1 ug, was put through reverse transcription using random hexamers. Each CDR3 protein is one row after TCRdb ran MiXCR on the immunoSEQ multiplex PCR reads. Among around 280,000 distinct CDR3 sequences listed, 85% were seen once. The sample comes from a study of CD8 T cells in Susac syndrome. CDR3 length: 15 amino acids. Germline V gene lookup returns CDR1 DFQATT and CDR2 SNEGSKA (reference sequence). V was cut by 0 bases and J by 4 bases, with 13 bases left in between. The genes are TRBV20-1 and TRBJ2-1; weak D call: TRBD2 (5 bases). This TCR derives from a human donor with multiple sclerosis. Sequencing was done on a sample of CD8+ T cells from PBMCs. The CDR3 protein is CSARDQSGVYNEQFF. In DNA, the CDR3 is TGCAGTGCTAGAGATCAAAGCGGAGTGTACAATGAGCAGTTCTTC.